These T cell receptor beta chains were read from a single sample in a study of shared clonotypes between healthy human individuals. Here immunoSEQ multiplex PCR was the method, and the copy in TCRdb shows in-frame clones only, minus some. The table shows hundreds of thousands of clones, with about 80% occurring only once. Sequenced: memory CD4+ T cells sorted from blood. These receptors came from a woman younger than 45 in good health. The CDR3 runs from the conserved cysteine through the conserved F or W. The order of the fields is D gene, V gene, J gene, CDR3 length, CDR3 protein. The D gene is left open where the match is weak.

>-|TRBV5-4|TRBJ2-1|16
CASSLAFAGFYNEQFF
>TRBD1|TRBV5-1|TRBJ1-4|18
CASSRGGTNPSSNEKLFF
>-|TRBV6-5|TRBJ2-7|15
CASSRRHDRPYEQYF
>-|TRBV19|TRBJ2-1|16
CASMALVSSSYNEQFF
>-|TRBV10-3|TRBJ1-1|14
CAIKTGLQDTEAFF
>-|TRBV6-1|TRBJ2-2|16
CASSEADSIGTGELFF
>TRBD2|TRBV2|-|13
CASSLAGKDEQYF
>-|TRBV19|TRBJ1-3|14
CASSPSGSGNTIYF
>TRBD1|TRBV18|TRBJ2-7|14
CASSRYDRGYEQYF
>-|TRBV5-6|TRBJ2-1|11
CASSWSGEQFF
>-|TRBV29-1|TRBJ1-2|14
CSVEIQSRGGGYTF
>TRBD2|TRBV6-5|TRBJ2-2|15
CASSSLAGGTGELFF
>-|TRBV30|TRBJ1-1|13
CAWSVIMDTEAFF
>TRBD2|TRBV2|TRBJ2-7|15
CASSAWAGGFDEQYF
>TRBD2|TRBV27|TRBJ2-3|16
CASSFSGTSGSNTQYF
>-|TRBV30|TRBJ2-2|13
CAWSRDTTGELFF
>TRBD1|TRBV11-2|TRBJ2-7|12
CASRTGEYEQYF
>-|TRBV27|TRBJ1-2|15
CASSLQGRGAWGYTF
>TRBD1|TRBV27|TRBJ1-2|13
CASRRGRLSGYTF
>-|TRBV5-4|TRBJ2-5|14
CASSPTGGQETQYF
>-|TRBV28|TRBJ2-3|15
CASRQQTASTDTQYF
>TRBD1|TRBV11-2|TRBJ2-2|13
CASSSQGAGELFF
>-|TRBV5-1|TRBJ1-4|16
CASSPARGATNEKLFF
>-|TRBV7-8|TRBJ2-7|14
CASSLVQGPYEQYF
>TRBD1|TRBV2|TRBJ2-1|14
CASGGQTSYNEQFF
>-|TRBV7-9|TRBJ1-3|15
CASSFGQTSGNTIYF
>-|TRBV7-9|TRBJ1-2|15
CASSLEPGTNYGYTF
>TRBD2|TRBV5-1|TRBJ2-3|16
CASSLSGTTNTDTQYF
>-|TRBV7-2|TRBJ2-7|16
CASSLEHRPPGDEQYF
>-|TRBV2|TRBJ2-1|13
CASIQTTYNEQFF
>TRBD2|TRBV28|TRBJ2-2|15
CASLGLVSRTGELFF
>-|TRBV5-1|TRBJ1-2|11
CASGADYGYTF
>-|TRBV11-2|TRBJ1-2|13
CASRKDSLYGYTF
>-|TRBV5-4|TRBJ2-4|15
CASSTRQSAQNIQYF
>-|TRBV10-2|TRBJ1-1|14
CASSSVYSGSGAFF
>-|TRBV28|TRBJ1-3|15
CASTEGASSGNTIYF
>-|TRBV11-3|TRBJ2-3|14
CASSLGPGADTQYF